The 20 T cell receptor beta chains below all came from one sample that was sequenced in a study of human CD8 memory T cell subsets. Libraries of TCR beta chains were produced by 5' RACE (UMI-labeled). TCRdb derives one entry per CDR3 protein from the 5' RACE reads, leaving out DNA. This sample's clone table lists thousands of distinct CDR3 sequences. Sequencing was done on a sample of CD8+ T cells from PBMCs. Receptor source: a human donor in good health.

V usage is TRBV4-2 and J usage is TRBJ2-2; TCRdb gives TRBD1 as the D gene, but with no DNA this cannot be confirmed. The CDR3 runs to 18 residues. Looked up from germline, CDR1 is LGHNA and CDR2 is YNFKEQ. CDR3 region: CASSQERGAYINTGELFF.

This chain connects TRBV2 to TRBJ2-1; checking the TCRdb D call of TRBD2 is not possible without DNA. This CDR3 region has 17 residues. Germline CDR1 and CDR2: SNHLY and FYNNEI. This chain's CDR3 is CASSESPGLAGDSEQFF.

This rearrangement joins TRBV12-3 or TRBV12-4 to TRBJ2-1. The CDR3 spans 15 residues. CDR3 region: CASSISPEPYNEQFF.

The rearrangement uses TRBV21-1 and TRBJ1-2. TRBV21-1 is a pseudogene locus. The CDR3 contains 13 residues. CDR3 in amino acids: CASRRQTNYGYTF.

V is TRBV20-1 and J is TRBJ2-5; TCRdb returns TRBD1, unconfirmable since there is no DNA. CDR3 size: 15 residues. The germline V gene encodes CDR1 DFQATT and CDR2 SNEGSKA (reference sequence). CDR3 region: CSAHWAGVAQETQYF.

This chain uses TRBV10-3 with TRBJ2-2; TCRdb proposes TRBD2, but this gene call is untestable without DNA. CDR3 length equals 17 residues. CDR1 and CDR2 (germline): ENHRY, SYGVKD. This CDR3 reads CAISVFVVRENTGELFF.

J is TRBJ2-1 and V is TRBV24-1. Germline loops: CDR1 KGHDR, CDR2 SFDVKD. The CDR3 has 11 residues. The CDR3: CATGQLNEQFF.

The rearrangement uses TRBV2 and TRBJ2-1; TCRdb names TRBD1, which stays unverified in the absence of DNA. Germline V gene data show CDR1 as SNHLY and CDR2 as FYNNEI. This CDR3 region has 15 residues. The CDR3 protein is CASSVSSEPYNEQFF.

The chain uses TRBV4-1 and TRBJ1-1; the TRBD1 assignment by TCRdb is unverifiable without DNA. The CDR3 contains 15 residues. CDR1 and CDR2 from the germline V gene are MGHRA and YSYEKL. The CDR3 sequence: CASSLGQGGNTEAFF.

CDR3 in amino acids: CASSLEASGSLTDTQYF. The chain employs TRBV5-1 and TRBJ2-3; TCRdb gives TRBD2 as the D gene, but with no DNA this cannot be confirmed. This CDR3 comprises 17 residues. CDR1 is SGHRS, CDR2 YFSETQ, per germline.

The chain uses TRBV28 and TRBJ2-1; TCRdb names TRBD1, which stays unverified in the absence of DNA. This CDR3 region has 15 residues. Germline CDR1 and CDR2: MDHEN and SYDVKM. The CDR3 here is CASSLDDRGRSEQFF.

The CDR3 sequence: CASSAWTENTEAFF. V usage is TRBV5-1 and J usage is TRBJ1-1. Germline V CDR1 and CDR2: SGHRS, YFSETQ. The CDR3 totals 14 residues.

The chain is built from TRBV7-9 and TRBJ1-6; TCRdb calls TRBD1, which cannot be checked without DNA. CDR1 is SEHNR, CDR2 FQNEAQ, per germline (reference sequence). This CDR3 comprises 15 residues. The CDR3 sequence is CASSFPGQGNSPLHF.

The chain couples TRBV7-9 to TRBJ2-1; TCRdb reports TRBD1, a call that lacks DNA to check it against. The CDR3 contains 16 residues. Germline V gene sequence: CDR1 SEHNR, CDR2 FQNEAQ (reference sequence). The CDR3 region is CASSLNLGQGSNEQFF.

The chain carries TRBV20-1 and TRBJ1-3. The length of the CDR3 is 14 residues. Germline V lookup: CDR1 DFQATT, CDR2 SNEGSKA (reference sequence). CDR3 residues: CSAGTGLEGDTIYF.

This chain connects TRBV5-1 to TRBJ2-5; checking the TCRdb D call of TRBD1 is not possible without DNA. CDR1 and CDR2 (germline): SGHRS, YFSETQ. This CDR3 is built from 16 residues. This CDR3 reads CASSWGDGFLQETQYF.

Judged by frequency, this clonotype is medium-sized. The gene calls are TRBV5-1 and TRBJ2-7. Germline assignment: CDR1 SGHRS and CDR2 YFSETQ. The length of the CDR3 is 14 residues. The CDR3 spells CASSLDTDSYEQYF.

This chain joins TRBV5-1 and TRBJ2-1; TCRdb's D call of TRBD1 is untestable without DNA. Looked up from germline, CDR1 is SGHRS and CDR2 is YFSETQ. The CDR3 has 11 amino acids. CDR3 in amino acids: CASSLGEKQFF.

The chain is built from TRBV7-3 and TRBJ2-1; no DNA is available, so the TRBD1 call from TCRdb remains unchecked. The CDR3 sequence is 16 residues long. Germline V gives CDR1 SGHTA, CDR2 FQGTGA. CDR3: CASSVGTGGSYNEQFF.

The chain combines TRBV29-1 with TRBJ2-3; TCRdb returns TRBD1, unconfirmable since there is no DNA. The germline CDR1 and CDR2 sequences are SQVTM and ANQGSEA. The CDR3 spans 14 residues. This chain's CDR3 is CSAIPGQPTDTQYF.